This T cell receptor beta chain was sequenced in a study of T cells in Graves' hyperthyroidism and ophthalmopathy. At the level of the study: Initial diagnosis, before any treatment, was when peripheral blood was collected.

General observations from the study: The majority of expanded thyroid clonotypes above 0.001 also appeared in blood.

A few counts support this clonotype. Its antigen is undetermined. The CDR3 covers 16 residues. Germline V CDR1 and CDR2: MNHEY, SMNVEV (reference sequence). J lost 4 bases, V lost 4 bases, and 4 bases had no gene match. Stable hyperthyroidism: no ophthalmopathy progression over 18 months of follow-up. Hyperthyroidism, newly diagnosed and lasting under 2 months, affected patients aged 18 to 65. RNA transcripts provided the source from which TCR beta CDR3 regions were amplified. The HTBI primer set was used in a first-round RT-PCR of the TCR CDR3. TCRdb reprocessed the multiplex PCR reads with MiXCR, giving one entry per CDR3 protein. The repertoire includes hundreds of thousands of distinct CDR3 sequences, 16% of them detected once, and about 18% sits in the top ten.

The sequenced sample consisted of blood. The TCR originated in a woman aged 18-29 years with Graves' hyperthyroidism. The gene calls are TRBV27 and TRBJ2-3; 14 bases line up with TRBD2. The CDR3 coding sequence is TGTGCCAGCAGTTGCCGGGGACTAGCGGGAGCAGATACGCAGTATTTT. It is translated as CASSCRGLAGADTQYF.